The sequence of this TCR beta chain was determined in a study of T cell responses to AZD1222 COVID-19 vaccine. Libraries were prepared by immunoSEQ multiplex PCR; TCRdb keeps only in-frame clonotypes and omits some of them. The profile shows 200,000 to 300,000 clones, just over 90% of them singletons. Broader study findings: Spike regions recognized by vaccine-associated CD4 TCRs spanned the protein, led by 160-218 and 743-854.

Germline V gene lookup returns CDR1 MNHEY and CDR2 SVGEGT. V was clipped by 5 bases and J by 5 bases, with 9 bases between them. The CDR3 extends over 12 amino acids. To note about this clone: Antigen unknown.

The chain employs TRBV6-2 or TRBV6-3 and TRBJ2-5, with unresolved D. The sequences come from peripheral blood, collected on day 0 of AZD1222 vaccination. This receptor was obtained from an adult in good health. CDR3 protein: CASSPRSETQYF. The CDR3 nucleotides read TGTGCCAGCAGTCCACGGAGCGAGACCCAGTACTTC.